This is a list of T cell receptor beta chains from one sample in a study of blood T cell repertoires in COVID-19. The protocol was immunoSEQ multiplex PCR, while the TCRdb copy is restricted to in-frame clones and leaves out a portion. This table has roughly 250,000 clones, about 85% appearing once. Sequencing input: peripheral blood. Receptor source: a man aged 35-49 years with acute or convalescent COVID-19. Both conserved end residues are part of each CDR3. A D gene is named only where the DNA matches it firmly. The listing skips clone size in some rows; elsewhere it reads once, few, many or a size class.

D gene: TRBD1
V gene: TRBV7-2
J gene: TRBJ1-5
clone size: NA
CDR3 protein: CASSLSGTGYSNQPQHF
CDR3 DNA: TGTGCCAGCAGCTTAAGCGGGACAGGGTATAGCAATCAGCCCCAGCATTTT

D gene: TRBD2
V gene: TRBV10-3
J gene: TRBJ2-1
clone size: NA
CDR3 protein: CAISEYRLALYNEQFF
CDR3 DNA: TGTGCCATCAGTGAATACAGACTAGCGCTGTACAATGAGCAGTTCTTC

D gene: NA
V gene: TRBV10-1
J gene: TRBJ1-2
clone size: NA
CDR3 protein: CASSEDRRGYGYTF
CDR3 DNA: TGCGCCAGCAGTGAAGATAGACGGGGCTATGGCTACACCTTC

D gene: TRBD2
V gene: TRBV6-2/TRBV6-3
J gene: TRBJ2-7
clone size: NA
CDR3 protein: CASSYGTSGASSYEQYF
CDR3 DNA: TGTGCCAGCAGTTATGGGACTAGCGGTGCTAGCTCCTACGAGCAGTACTTC

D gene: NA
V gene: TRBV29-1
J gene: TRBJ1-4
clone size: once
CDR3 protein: CSGGQGEKLFF
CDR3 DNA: TGCAGCGGGGGGCAGGGGGAAAAACTGTTTTTT

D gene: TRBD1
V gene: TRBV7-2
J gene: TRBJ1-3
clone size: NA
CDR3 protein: CASSLGQGFSGNTIYF
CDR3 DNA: TGTGCCAGCAGCTTGGGACAGGGGTTCTCTGGAAACACCATATATTTT

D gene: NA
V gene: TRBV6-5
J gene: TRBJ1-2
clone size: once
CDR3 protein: CASRYQQGTTGYGYTF
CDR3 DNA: TGTGCCAGCAGATACCAACAGGGAACGACAGGCTATGGCTACACCTTC

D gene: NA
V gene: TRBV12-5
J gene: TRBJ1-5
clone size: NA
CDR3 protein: CASGLVAGWAAVDSNQPQHF
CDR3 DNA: TGTGCTAGTGGTTTGGTGGCGGGATGGGCAGCGGTCGATAGCAATCAGCCCCAGCATTTT

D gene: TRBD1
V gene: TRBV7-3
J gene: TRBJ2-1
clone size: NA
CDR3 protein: CASSLGTGYNEQFF
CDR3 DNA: TGTGCCAGCAGCTTAGGGACAGGGTACAATGAGCAGTTCTTC

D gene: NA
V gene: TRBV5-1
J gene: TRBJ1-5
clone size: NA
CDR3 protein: CASSLFGDSNQPQHF
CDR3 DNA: TGCGCCAGCAGCTTGTTCGGAGATAGCAATCAGCCCCAGCATTTT

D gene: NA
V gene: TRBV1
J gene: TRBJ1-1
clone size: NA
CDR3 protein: CTSSQDSGSAEAFF
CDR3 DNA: TGCACCAGCAGCCAAGATAGCGGGAGTGCTGAAGCTTTCTTT

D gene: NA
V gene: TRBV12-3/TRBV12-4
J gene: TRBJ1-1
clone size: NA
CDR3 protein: CASSLTGNTEAFF
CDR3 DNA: TGTGCCAGCAGTCTAACGGGAAACACTGAAGCTTTCTTT

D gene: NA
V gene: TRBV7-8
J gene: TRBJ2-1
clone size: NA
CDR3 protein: CASSLVRIRGSYNEQFF
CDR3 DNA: TGTGCCAGCAGCTTAGTGCGGATTAGAGGCTCCTACAATGAGCAGTTCTTC

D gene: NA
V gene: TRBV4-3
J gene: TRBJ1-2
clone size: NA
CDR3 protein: CASSQDWGSNYGYTF
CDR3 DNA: TGCGCCAGCAGCCAAGATTGGGGCTCTAACTATGGCTACACCTTC

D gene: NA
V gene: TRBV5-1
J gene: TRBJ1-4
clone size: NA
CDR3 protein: CASSLDPGDREKLFF
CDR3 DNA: TGCGCCAGCAGCTTGGACCCAGGGGATCGTGAAAAACTGTTTTTT

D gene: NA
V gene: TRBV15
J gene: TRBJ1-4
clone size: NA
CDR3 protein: CATSRVREKLFF
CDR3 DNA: TGTGCCACCAGCAGAGTCAGGGAAAAACTGTTTTTT

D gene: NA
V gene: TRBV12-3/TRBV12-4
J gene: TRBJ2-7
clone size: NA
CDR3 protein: CASFPPLSYEQYF
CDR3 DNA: TGTGCCAGCTTCCCCCCTTTGTCCTACGAGCAGTACTTC

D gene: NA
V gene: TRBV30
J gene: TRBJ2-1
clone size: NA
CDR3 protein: CAWRTSSLYNEQFF
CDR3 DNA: TGTGCCTGGAGGACAAGCTCGCTCTACAATGAGCAGTTCTTC

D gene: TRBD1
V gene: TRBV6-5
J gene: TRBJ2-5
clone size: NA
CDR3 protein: CASRTAGTGRETQYF
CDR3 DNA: TGTGCCAGCAGAACAGCCGGGACAGGCCGGGAGACCCAGTACTTC

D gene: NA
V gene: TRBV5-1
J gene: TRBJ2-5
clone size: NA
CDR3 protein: CASSLDNRDSLQETQYF
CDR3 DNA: TGCGCCAGCAGCTTGGATAACAGGGATTCCCTCCAAGAGACCCAGTACTTC

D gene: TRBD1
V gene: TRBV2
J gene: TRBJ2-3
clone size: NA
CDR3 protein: CATTGDRYTDTQYF
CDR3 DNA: TGTGCCACCACTGGGGACAGATACACAGATACGCAGTATTTT

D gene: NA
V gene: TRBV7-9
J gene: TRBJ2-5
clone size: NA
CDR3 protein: CASSLALGGETQYF
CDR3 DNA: TGTGCCAGCAGCTTAGCGTTGGGGGGTGAGACCCAGTACTTC

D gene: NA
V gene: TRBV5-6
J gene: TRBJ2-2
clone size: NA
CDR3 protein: CASSRFTGKNTGELFF
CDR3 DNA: TGTGCCAGCAGCCGTTTCACGGGAAAGAACACCGGGGAGCTGTTTTTT

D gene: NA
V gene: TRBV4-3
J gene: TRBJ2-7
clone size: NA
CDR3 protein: CASSRDMGYEQYF
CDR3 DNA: TGCGCCAGCAGCAGGGACATGGGCTACGAGCAGTACTTC